The 24 T cell receptor beta chains reported below all come from one sample, sequenced in a study of vaccination and CD4 T cells after COVID-19. Sample treatment: approximately 10-day PBMC culture with coronavirus spike peptide pools or control peptides (ViraFEST assay). These receptors' targets are unknown. The Oncomine TCR Beta short-read assay sequenced DNA from cultured CD4+ T cells. From the PCR reads, TCRdb called clonotypes with MiXCR, one entry per CDR3 protein. Of about 12,000 distinct CDR3 sequences in the sample, approximately 61% were seen once. The sequenced sample consisted of CD4+ T cells from blood, cultured in vitro. The receptor set was obtained from a human donor who had recovered from COVID-19.

V gene TRBV10-3 combines with J gene TRBJ1-1; 10 bases fit TRBD1. The CDR3 consists of 12 residues. V was pared by 10 bases and J by 5 bases, with 4 bases of the junction left unmatched. Germline V gene data show CDR1 as ENHRY and CDR2 as SYGVKD. The CDR3 region has the DNA TGTGCCACCACGGGACAGGGGACTGAAGCTTTCTTT. This sequence encodes CATTGQGTEAFF.

This clonotype was counted between two and nine times. The chain combines TRBV19 with TRBJ1-5, with TRBD1 identical over 10 bases. V was clipped by 5 bases and J by 2 bases; unmatched bases: 12. There are 18 residues in the CDR3. Germline V gene data show CDR1 as LNHDA and CDR2 as SQIVND (reference sequence). This CDR3 reads CASSPTTRTGGGNQPQHF. The CDR3 DNA follows: TGTGCCAGTAGTCCGACTACACGGACAGGGGGTGGCAATCAGCCCCAGCATTTT.

The sample holds a few counts of this clonotype. V is TRBV7-9 and J is TRBJ2-5; TRBD1 matches 10 bases. The CDR3 runs to 14 residues. Germline V lookup: CDR1 SEHNR, CDR2 FQNEAQ (reference sequence). Unmatched junction bases numbered 0, after V lost 4 bases and J lost 1 base. The CDR3 DNA is TGTGCCAGCAGCTGGACAGGGGGCCAAGAGACCCAGTACTTC. Translation: CASSWTGGQETQYF.

This chain joins TRBV11-2 and TRBJ1-1; a possible D gene is TRBD1 (5 bases). The CDR3 is made up of 15 amino acids. V lost 1 base, J lost 4 bases, and 13 bases lay in between. Germline CDR1 and CDR2: SGHAT and FQNNGV. CDR3 DNA: TGTGCCAGCAGCTTAGGGGCAGGGCGGGTCACTGAAGCTTTCTTT. Its protein product is CASSLGAGRVTEAFF.

V usage is TRBV7-9 and J usage is TRBJ1-1, with unresolved D. CDR1 is SEHNR and CDR2 is FQNEAQ in the germline V gene (reference sequence). The V end was cut by 5 bases, the J end by 10 bases, with 23 bases between. The CDR3 covers 15 residues. CDR3 loop: CASSLDPGSWLRAFF. For the CDR3, the DNA is TGTGCCAGCAGCCTAGATCCCGGCAGTTGGCTGAGAGCTTTCTTT. Complete variable domain (other parts from reference TRBV7-9 and TRBJ1-1): DTGVSQNPRHKITKRGQNVTFRCDPISEHNRLYWYRQTLGQGPEFLTYFQNEAQLEKSRLLSDRFSAERPKGSFSTLEIQRTEQGDSAMYLCASSLDPGSWLRAFFGQGTRLTVV.

The chain is built from TRBV20-1 and TRBJ2-3; 10 bases align to TRBD1. This CDR3 has 14 residues. CDR1 is DFQATT, CDR2 SNEGSKA, per germline (reference sequence). The CDR3 loop is CSLPGTGVGDTQYF. In nucleotides, the CDR3 is TGCAGCCTACCCGGGACAGGGGTTGGTGATACGCAGTATTTT.

V usage is TRBV6-2 or TRBV6-3 and J usage is TRBJ1-6; D uncertain. The CDR3 consists of 15 residues. Trimming cost V 6 bases and J 3 bases, with 12 bases left between them. The germline V gene has CDR1 MNHEY and CDR2 SVGEGT. CDR3 sequence reads: CASRPYRGYNSPLHF. Written as DNA, the CDR3 is TGTGCCAGCAGACCCTATCGGGGCTATAATTCACCCCTCCACTTT.

This clonotype has only a few counts. The chain links TRBV6-1 to TRBJ1-5; TRBD1 aligns across 8 bases. From germline, CDR1 is MNHNS and CDR2 SASEGT. This CDR3 is 14 amino acids long. Trimming removed 3 bases from V and 4 bases from J; junction bases left unmatched: 2. The CDR3 spells CASSEGQENQPQHF. CDR3 in DNA: TGTGCCAGCAGTGAGGGACAGGAAAATCAGCCCCAGCATTTT.

In this sample, this clonotype turned up a few times. This rearrangement joins TRBV15 to TRBJ2-6; D gene ambiguous. V was pared by 3 bases and J by 0 bases, with 12 bases between. The length of the CDR3 is 17 residues. Germline V lookup: CDR1 LNHNV, CDR2 YYDKDF (reference sequence). The CDR3 bases are TGTGCCACCAGCAGGAACCATCAAAGCTCTGGGGCCAACGTCCTGACTTTC. Translated: CATSRNHQSSGANVLTF.

This clonotype has only a few counts. This rearrangement joins TRBV28 to TRBJ2-7, with no clear D. Germline CDR1 and CDR2: MDHEN and SYDVKM. Trimming cost V 3 bases and J 6 bases, with 15 bases left between them. CDR3 length equals 14 residues. The DNA of the CDR3 is TGTGCCAGCAGTTTTTTACCAAGACCCGGCGAGCAGTACTTC. Amino acid sequence: CASSFLPRPGEQYF.

The genes are TRBV6-5 and TRBJ1-2, with a tentative D call TRBD1 (6 bases). This CDR3 spans 16 amino acids. Germline loops: CDR1 MNHEY, CDR2 SVGAGI. Trimming took off 2 bases at V and 7 bases at J, with 20 bases between the two ends. CDR3 amino acids: CASSYATGTAIFGYTF. As DNA, the CDR3 is TGTGCCAGCAGTTACGCGACAGGCACGGCCATCTTTGGCTACACCTTC.

The J gene is TRBJ1-3, the V gene TRBV27; D might be TRBD1 (5 bases). This CDR3 spans 15 amino acids. V was trimmed by 0 bases and J by 2 bases, leaving 8 bases between them. The germline V gene has CDR1 MNHEY and CDR2 SMNVEV (reference sequence). The CDR3 region has the DNA TGTGCCAGCAGTTTATCCCACAGGACTGGAAACACCATATATTTT. Its translation: CASSLSHRTGNTIYF.

The rearrangement links TRBV6-1 to TRBJ1-6; D ambiguous. Trimming took off 4 bases at V and 6 bases at J, with 10 bases between the two ends. This CDR3 region has 14 residues. In germline, CDR1 is MNHNS, CDR2 SASEGT. CDR3 in amino acids: CASSGRSFNSPLHF. DNA of the CDR3: TGTGCCAGCAGTGGACGGAGCTTTAATTCACCCCTCCACTTT.

This clonotype was detected a few times. The chain links TRBV19 to TRBJ1-5, with D perhaps TRBD1 (5 bases). Germline-derived CDR1 and CDR2 are LNHDA and SQIVND (reference sequence). This CDR3 is 17 amino acids long. V lost 0 bases and J 7 bases, leaving 19 bases between the germline ends. The CDR3 sequence: CASSIDHRQIVGQPQHF. The CDR3 region has the DNA TGTGCCAGTAGTATAGATCACAGGCAGATAGTCGGGCAGCCCCAGCATTTT.

This clonotype was seen a handful of times. V is TRBV12-3 or TRBV12-4 and J is TRBJ1-2; 9 bases align to TRBD1. This CDR3 comprises 13 residues. V dropped 5 bases and J dropped 5; count of bases not matched to a gene: 3. The CDR3 sequence is CASSQDRGYGYTF. For the CDR3, the DNA is TGTGCCAGCAGTCAGGACAGGGGATATGGCTACACCTTC.

The CDR3 nucleotides are TGTGCCAGTAGTATTAGGACGCCCGGGACAGGGGGATACGAGCAGTACTTC. Translation gives CASSIRTPGTGGYEQYF. V is TRBV19 and J is TRBJ2-7; 11 bases map to TRBD1. The J segment lost 4 bases and the V segment lost 3 bases, leaving 11 bases of the junction unmatched. CDR1 is LNHDA and CDR2 is SQIVND in the germline V gene (reference sequence). CDR3 length equals 17 residues.

The V call is TRBV18, the J call TRBJ2-7; TRBD2 agrees at 14 bases. V lost 5 bases and J lost 0; bases outside the gene matches: 6. Germline V CDR1 and CDR2: KGHSH, LQKENI. CDR3 size: 17 residues. The CDR3 bases are TGTGCCAGCTCATCCCGACTAGCGGGAGGGAGCTCCTACGAGCAGTACTTC. Encoded protein: CASSSRLAGGSSYEQYF. Combining the CDR3 with reference TRBV18 and TRBJ2-7 gives the whole variable domain NAGVMQNPRHLVRRRGQEARLRCSPMKGHSHVYWYRQLPEEGLKFMVYLQKENIIDESGMPKERFSAEFPKEGPSILRIQQVVRGDSAAYFCASSSRLAGGSSYEQYFGPGTRLTVT.

This rearrangement joins TRBV7-9 to TRBJ1-1, with unresolved D. This CDR3 is 13 amino acids long. Between the trimmed V and J ends, which lost 2 bases and 8 bases, there was a span of 12 bases. CDR1 and CDR2 (germline): SEHNR, FQNEAQ (reference sequence). CDR3 sequence: CASSLFQAKEAFF. The CDR3 DNA follows: TGTGCCAGCAGCTTATTTCAGGCCAAAGAAGCTTTCTTT.

The CDR3 region has the DNA TGTGCCAGCAGTACACCGGGACTTAATTACAATGAGCAGTTCTTC. This encodes CASSTPGLNYNEQFF. The V gene is TRBV6-1, the J gene TRBJ2-1; tentative D call: TRBD2 (6 bases). The CDR3 covers 15 residues. Per the germline V gene, CDR1 is MNHNS and CDR2 is SASEGT. Trimming removed 5 bases at V and 4 bases at J, with 15 bases between.

CDR3 nucleotide sequence: TGTGCCAGCAGTTTATTAGGACTAGCGGGAGGAGGGGGGACCCAGTACTTC. It is translated as CASSLLGLAGGGGTQYF. This chain joins TRBV27 and TRBJ2-5; 14 bases line up with TRBD2. J gave up 7 bases and V 1 base, and 8 bases lay outside the gene matches. Germline-derived CDR1 and CDR2 are MNHEY and SMNVEV (reference sequence). There are 17 residues in the CDR3.

The chain employs TRBV6-2 or TRBV6-3 and TRBJ1-2, with D perhaps matching TRBD1 (5 bases). The CDR3 runs to 13 residues. Trimming removed 6 bases from V and 0 bases from J, with 8 bases in between. In germline, CDR1 is MNHEY, CDR2 SVGEGT. This chain's CDR3 is CASRPQANYGYTF. For the CDR3, the DNA is TGTGCCAGCAGACCACAGGCTAACTATGGCTACACCTTC.

The V and J genes are TRBV28 and TRBJ1-2; TRBD1 is a possible D gene (5 bases). CDR1 is MDHEN and CDR2 is SYDVKM in the germline V gene. The CDR3 sequence is 15 residues long. Trimming removed 5 bases from V and 4 bases from J, with 17 bases in between. CDR3 sequence (DNA): TGTGCCAGCAGTAAACTCTTGGGACTGAGCTATGGCTACACCTTC. Amino acids: CASSKLLGLSYGYTF.

This chain uses TRBV6-1 with TRBJ2-5; 7 nucleotides line up with TRBD1. The CDR3 contains 14 residues. V lost 6 bases and J lost 1; bases outside the gene matches: 5. Germline lookup yields CDR1 MNHNS and CDR2 SASEGT. The CDR3 sequence: CASRAGGTQETQYF. The CDR3 DNA sequence: TGTGCCAGCAGAGCAGGGGGAACCCAAGAGACCCAGTACTTC.

CDR3 in amino acids: CASSPGAGNEQYF. In DNA, the CDR3 is TGTGCCAGCTCACCGGGTGCGGGAAACGAGCAGTACTTC. This sequence joins TRBV18 and TRBJ2-7; possibly TRBD2 for D (6 bases). This CDR3 region has 13 residues. Trimming took off 3 bases at V and 5 bases at J, with 11 bases between the two ends. Germline values: CDR1 KGHSH, CDR2 LQKENI. Together with reference TRBV18 and TRBJ2-7, the CDR3 gives the full variable domain: NAGVMQNPRHLVRRRGQEARLRCSPMKGHSHVYWYRQLPEEGLKFMVYLQKENIIDESGMPKERFSAEFPKEGPSILRIQQVVRGDSAAYFCASSPGAGNEQYFGPGTRLTVT.